The sample holds one count of the clone carrying this T cell receptor beta chain. Its antigen remains unknown. This entry belongs to a study of cytomegalovirus exposure and HLA in healthy donors. Notes on the study in general: In vitro experiments confirmed that three CMV-associated chains were specific for CMV antigens. The study designated 150 to 200 TCR beta chains cytomegalovirus-associated. It was found in a later analysis that first-cohort TCR clusters tended to co-occur in the 120 validation repertoires.

With 8 bases removed from V and 2 bases from J, the gap between germline ends came to 15 bases. The CDR3 runs to 14 residues. Germline V CDR1 and CDR2: MNHEY, SVGAGI. Donors came from a validation cohort of 90 to 150 subjects, distinct from the first 666-subject cohort. Profiling relied on immunoSEQ multiplex PCR, and the TCRdb table lists in-frame clones only, not all of them. The table has more than 100,000 clones, approximately 88% seen once. Sequences were obtained from PBMCs. This clonotype originated in a woman between 18 and 29 years old in good health and CMV-seropositive. The chain couples TRBV6-5 to TRBJ1-2; maybe TRBD1 (5 bases). CDR3 nucleotide sequence: TGTGCCAGCGCCGGGCAGGGTCTCAACTATGGCTACACCTTC. This encodes CASAGQGLNYGYTF.